Given below is one TCR beta chain in context. The germline gives CDR1 MNHNY, CDR2 SVGAGI (reference sequence). The CDR3 spans 14 residues. Between the trimmed V and J ends, which lost 7 bases and 2 bases, there was a span of 14 bases. In the authors' methods: From reference gene primer amplification, estimates of nucleated cell counts were derived. TCRdb keeps only in-frame clones here, not all; method: immunoSEQ multiplex PCR. V and J calls and clone size are given by that table; D and trimming were obtained from the DNA. In the table there are roughly 290,000 clones, about 89% of which are singletons. This record comes from a study of blood T cell repertoires in COVID-19.

Sequenced input: peripheral blood. This clonotype originated in a man aged 25-40 years with acute or convalescent COVID-19. The chain carries TRBV6-6 and TRBJ1-2; D might be TRBD1 (6 bases). CDR3 nucleotides: TGTGCCAGCACCCTAGGGGGGGGCAACTATGGCTACACCTTC. Amino acids: CASTLGGGNYGYTF.